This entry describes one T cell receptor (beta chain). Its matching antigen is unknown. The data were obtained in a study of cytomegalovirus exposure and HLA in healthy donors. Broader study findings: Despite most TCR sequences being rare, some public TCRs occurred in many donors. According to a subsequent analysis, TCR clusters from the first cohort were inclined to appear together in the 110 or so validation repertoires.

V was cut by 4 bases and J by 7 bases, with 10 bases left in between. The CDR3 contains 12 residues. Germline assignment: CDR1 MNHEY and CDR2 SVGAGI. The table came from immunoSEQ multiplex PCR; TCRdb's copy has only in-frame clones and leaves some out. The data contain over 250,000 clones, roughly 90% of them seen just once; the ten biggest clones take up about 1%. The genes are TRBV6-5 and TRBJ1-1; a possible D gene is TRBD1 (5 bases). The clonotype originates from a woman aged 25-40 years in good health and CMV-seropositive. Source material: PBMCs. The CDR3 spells CASSWGGDEAFF. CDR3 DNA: TGTGCCAGCAGTTGGGGGGGGGATGAAGCTTTCTTT.